What follows are 28 T cell receptor beta chains derived from one specimen sequenced in a study of blood T cell repertoires in COVID-19. TCRdb's table, derived via immunoSEQ multiplex PCR, lists solely in-frame clones and lacks some. The sample has roughly 400,000 clones; about 89% are singletons. Sequencing was carried out using peripheral blood. These receptor sequences come from a woman in her sixties with COVID-19, enrolled during active disease.

V and J are TRBV7-3 and TRBJ2-1; 7 bases fit TRBD2. Unmatched junction bases numbered 7, after V lost 6 bases and J lost 2 bases. CDR1 is SGHTA and CDR2 is FQGTGA in the germline V gene. There are 15 residues in the CDR3. CDR3: CASSPRRGAYNEQFF. The CDR3 nucleotides are TGTGCCAGCAGTCCTCGCCGGGGGGCCTACAATGAGCAGTTCTTC. Drawing the rest from reference TRBV7-3 and TRBJ2-1, the complete variable domain is GAGVSQTPSNKVTEKGKYVELRCDPISGHTALYWYRQSLGQGPEFLIYFQGTGAADDSGLPNDRFFAVRPEGSVSTLKIQRTERGDSAVYLCASSPRRGAYNEQFFGPGTRLTVL.

V and J are TRBV6-1 and TRBJ1-2; TRBD1 agrees at 8 bases. The CDR3 sequence is 17 residues long. The V segment lost 2 bases and the J segment 4 bases; nucleotides outside the gene matches: 12. CDR1 MNHNS and CDR2 SASEGT come from the germline V gene. CDR3 nucleotides: TGTGCCAGCAGTGAATGGGGGACAGGTGGGGCGATCTATGGCTACACCTTC. It codes for CASSEWGTGGAIYGYTF.

The rearrangement uses TRBV11-2 and TRBJ2-2, with 8 bases lining up with TRBD2. This CDR3 is 14 amino acids long. V lost 5 bases, J lost 4 bases, and 3 bases stayed unmatched. Per the germline V gene, CDR1 is SGHAT and CDR2 is FQNNGV. Here the CDR3 DNA reads TGTGCCAGCAGCCCACTAGCGGTCACCGGGGAGCTGTTTTTT. Translating gives CASSPLAVTGELFF.

This chain uses TRBV5-6 with TRBJ1-1; TRBD1 might be the D (5 bases). V was clipped by 4 bases and J by 2 bases, with 9 bases between them. Germline values: CDR1 SGHDT, CDR2 YYEEEE. The CDR3 consists of 13 residues. The CDR3 protein is CASSHGGNTEAFF. CDR3 coding DNA: TGTGCCAGCAGCCACGGGGGAAACACTGAAGCTTTCTTT.

In its sample, this clone was seen many times. Written as DNA, the CDR3 is TGTGCCAGCAGCGCCAAGGATCAAGGCGGTCAGCCCCAGCATTTT. It encodes CASSAKDQGGQPQHF. The V and J genes are TRBV9 and TRBJ1-5, with D unclear. Trimming pared 3 bases from V and 6 bases from J, leaving 16 bases between. Per germline, CDR1 SGDLS and CDR2 YYNGEE. The CDR3 totals 15 residues.

V gene TRBV29-1 combines with J gene TRBJ1-1, with a weak D call TRBD1 (6 bases). The CDR3 consists of 15 residues. Trimming pared 3 bases from V and 2 bases from J, leaving 16 bases between. CDR1 and CDR2 from the germline V gene are SQVTM and ANQGSEA. CDR3 loop: CSVDVGGGVNTEAFF. For the CDR3, the DNA is TGCAGCGTTGATGTGGGGGGGGGCGTAAACACTGAAGCTTTCTTT. Filled out from reference TRBV29-1 and TRBJ1-1, the complete variable domain reads SAVISQKPSRDICQRGTSLTIQCQVDSQVTMMFWYRQQPGQSLTLIATANQGSEATYESGFVIDKFPISRPNLTFSTLTVSNMSPEDSSIYLCSVDVGGGVNTEAFFGQGTRLTVV.

This rearrangement joins TRBV7-9 to TRBJ2-2, with 9 bases matching TRBD1. The germline V gene has CDR1 SEHNR and CDR2 FQNEAQ (reference sequence). The CDR3 spans 15 residues. V gave up 5 bases and J gave up 3 bases; unmatched junction bases: 4. CDR3 nucleotides: TGTGCCAGCAGCGAGGACAGGGGCGACACCGGGGAGCTGTTTTTT. Amino acid sequence: CASSEDRGDTGELFF.

This chain connects TRBV18 to TRBJ2-5, with TRBD2 matching 7 bases. CDR3 size: 13 residues. The V gene's germline CDR1 is KGHSH and CDR2 LQKENI. V gave up 3 bases and J gave up 4 bases; unmatched junction bases: 2. The CDR3, as DNA: TGTGCCAGCTCACCCACTAGCGCAGAGACCCAGTACTTC. This codes for CASSPTSAETQYF.

The rearrangement uses TRBV6-5 and TRBJ2-7; 7 bases are shared with TRBD2. Germline lookup yields CDR1 MNHEY and CDR2 SVGAGI. Unmatched junction bases numbered 7, after V lost 0 bases and J lost 2 bases. The CDR3 totals 16 residues. The CDR3 reads CASSYSRASGTYEQYF. CDR3 DNA sequence: TGTGCCAGCAGTTACTCTCGGGCTAGCGGAACCTACGAGCAGTACTTC.

Points on this clone: A read error may account for a junction end that differs from germline. The chain uses TRBV5-8 and TRBJ1-4; TRBD1 agrees at 7 bases. There are 11 residues in the CDR3. Germline CDR1 SGHTS, CDR2 YDEGEE. The CDR3 reads CASSLEGTVGF. The CDR3 bases are TGTGCCAGCAGCTTGGAAGGGACAGTCGGTTTT.

This chain links TRBV6-5 with TRBJ1-6; D is perhaps TRBD1 (6 bases). The V end was cut by 6 bases, the J end by 6 bases, with 12 bases between. This CDR3 is built from 14 residues. Germline V gene data show CDR1 as MNHEY and CDR2 as SVGAGI. The CDR3 sequence: CASSFDRSNSPLHF. Here the CDR3 DNA reads TGTGCCAGCAGCTTTGACAGGTCTAATTCACCCCTCCACTTT.

The CDR3, as DNA: TGTGCCAGCAGCCCTGGCGGACAGGGATTCTCCTACGAGCAGTACTTC. Encoded protein: CASSPGGQGFSYEQYF. The chain is built from TRBV7-6 and TRBJ2-7, with 8 bases that match TRBD1. Germline assignment: CDR1 SGHVS and CDR2 FNYEAQ. This CDR3 region has 16 residues. The ends lost 5 bases at V and 0 bases at J; junction bases unmatched: 9.

V is TRBV7-2 and J is TRBJ2-7; D is unresolved. Per germline, CDR1 SGHTA and CDR2 FQGNSA. This CDR3 comprises 11 residues. Trimming removed 5 bases from V and 3 bases from J, with 5 bases in between. In nucleotides, the CDR3 is TGTGCCAGCAGCCCTCGCTACGAGCAGTACTTC. Translated, it gives CASSPRYEQYF.

This clone has only one observation. The CDR3: CASSSPGQGREQYF. CDR3 sequence (DNA): TGTGCCAGCAGTTCGCCGGGACAGGGCCGCGAGCAGTACTTC. The chain links TRBV28 to TRBJ2-7; 9 nucleotides align to TRBD1. Germline CDR1 MDHEN, CDR2 SYDVKM. After removal of 4 bases from V and 6 bases from J, the junction contained 7 bases not matched to a gene. This CDR3 contains 14 residues.

The rearrangement links TRBV28 to TRBJ1-2; unclear D gene. This CDR3 has 14 residues. From germline, CDR1 is MDHEN and CDR2 SYDVKM. V gave up 2 bases and J gave up 4 bases, with 11 bases separating them. In nucleotides, the CDR3 is TGTGCCAGCAGTTTACCTAGTATGAGCTATGGCTACACCTTC. This gives the protein CASSLPSMSYGYTF.

This rearrangement joins TRBV7-9 to TRBJ2-5; 9 bases line up with TRBD2. The CDR3 spans 15 residues. Germline V lookup: CDR1 SEHNR, CDR2 FQNEAQ (reference sequence). V was clipped by 5 bases and J by 3 bases; unmatched bases: 7. The CDR3 is CASSTLAGKEETQYF. CDR3 in DNA: TGTGCCAGCAGCACCCTAGCGGGGAAGGAAGAGACCCAGTACTTC.

This clone was picked up one time. The V and J genes are TRBV18 and TRBJ1-2; D possibly corresponds to TRBD1 (6 bases). Trimming stripped 3 bases from V and 2 bases from J, with 10 bases between. The CDR3 spans 14 residues. Germline lookup yields CDR1 KGHSH and CDR2 LQKENI. As DNA, the CDR3 is TGTGCCAGCTCACCCCTCGGACAGAACTATGGCTACACCTTC. Its protein product is CASSPLGQNYGYTF.

The V and J genes are TRBV18 and TRBJ1-2; D is unclear. The CDR3 is 14 residues long. Germline V lookup: CDR1 KGHSH, CDR2 LQKENI. Trimming cost V 6 bases and J 0 bases, with 11 bases left between them. DNA of the CDR3: TGTGCCAGCTCGCCGCGGCTTGCTAACTATGGCTACACCTTC. Translating it yields CASSPRLANYGYTF.

The chain joins TRBV28 to TRBJ1-1; D is ambiguous. Germline-derived CDR1 and CDR2 are MDHEN and SYDVKM. The germline V and J ends were trimmed by 2 bases and 5 bases, with 12 bases remaining between them. This CDR3 is built from 14 residues. The CDR3 here is CASSLRSRRTEAFF. CDR3 DNA: TGTGCCAGCAGTTTACGATCTCGGAGAACTGAAGCTTTCTTT.

The chain uses TRBV6-5 and TRBJ1-5; D remains ambiguous. The CDR3 spans 14 residues. Trimming removed 0 bases at V and 2 bases at J, with 5 bases between. Germline V CDR1 and CDR2: MNHEY, SVGAGI. This chain's CDR3 is CASSYSTGNQPQHF. CDR3 DNA sequence: TGTGCCAGCAGTTACTCGACTGGCAATCAGCCCCAGCATTTT.

The rearrangement joins TRBV5-4 to TRBJ1-2; 7 bases map to TRBD1. The CDR3 length is 14 residues. Germline CDR1 reads SGHNT; CDR2 reads YYREEE (reference sequence). Unmatched junction bases numbered 7, after V lost 1 base and J lost 7 bases. The CDR3 reads CASSLRQGGGGYTF. DNA of the CDR3: TGTGCCAGCAGCTTGCGACAGGGCGGAGGTGGCTACACCTTC.

J is TRBJ2-5 and V is TRBV2; a possible D gene is TRBD1 (6 bases). This CDR3 is 13 amino acids long. Germline V lookup: CDR1 SNHLY, CDR2 FYNNEI. V was clipped by 6 bases and J by 7 bases, with 15 bases between them. The CDR3, as DNA: TGTGCCAGCAGGGGACACCCGGGGTTGACCCAGTACTTC. Its translation is CASRGHPGLTQYF.

This chain joins TRBV6-5 and TRBJ2-1, with TRBD1 identical over 7 bases. CDR3 length equals 14 residues. After removal of 7 bases from V and 1 base from J, the junction contained 4 bases not matched to a gene. Germline V gene lookup returns CDR1 MNHEY and CDR2 SVGAGI. The CDR3: CASNRGSSYNEQFF. Written as DNA, the CDR3 is TGTGCCAGCAACAGGGGTAGTTCCTACAATGAGCAGTTCTTC.

The CDR3 DNA follows: TGTGCCATCAGTGAGTCGCCAGGGGGTCGGGAAAAACTGTTTTTT. This gives the protein CAISESPGGREKLFF. The chain carries TRBV10-3 and TRBJ1-4, with 7 positions matching TRBD1. Germline V lookup: CDR1 ENHRY, CDR2 SYGVKD. This CDR3 has 15 amino acids. V shed 0 bases and J 8 bases; nucleotides not matched to a gene: 6.

The gene calls are TRBV29-1 and TRBJ1-1; no clear D gene. This CDR3 has 13 amino acids. CDR1 SQVTM and CDR2 ANQGSEA come from the germline V gene. Between the trimmed V and J ends, which lost 8 bases and 5 bases, there was a span of 18 bases. CDR3 in DNA: TGCAGCTCCGGCAGGACGGAGGGTACTGAAGCTTTCTTT. Translating gives CSSGRTEGTEAFF.

This clone was picked up one time. The rearrangement links TRBV5-1 to TRBJ2-2; D possibly corresponds to TRBD1 (6 bases). This CDR3 is 14 amino acids long. V lost 3 bases to trimming and J lost 3 bases, with 9 bases between them. In germline, CDR1 is SGHRS, CDR2 YFSETQ. The CDR3 here is CASSSQGYTGELFF. The DNA of the CDR3 is TGCGCCAGCAGCTCCCAGGGGTACACCGGGGAGCTGTTTTTT. Using reference TRBV5-1 and TRBJ2-2 for the parts outside the CDR3, the full variable domain is KAGVTQTPRYLIKTRGQQVTLSCSPISGHRSVSWYQQTPGQGLQFLFEYFSETQRNKGNFPGRFSGRQFSNSRSEMNVSTLELGDSALYLCASSSQGYTGELFFGEGSRLTVL.

V is TRBV2 and J is TRBJ2-5; D perhaps matches TRBD2 (6 bases). Trimming left V 5 bases short and J 5 bases short, with 9 bases between. Looked up from germline, CDR1 is SNHLY and CDR2 is FYNNEI. The CDR3 is 12 residues long. CDR3 coding DNA: TGTGCCAGCAGTCTCCGGGGGGAGACCCAGTACTTC. It codes for CASSLRGETQYF.

The rearrangement links TRBV6-5 to TRBJ1-4, with D possibly matching TRBD1 (5 bases). The CDR3 length is 15 residues. The ends were cut back, 0 bases at V and 8 bases at J, with 13 bases in the middle. Germline lookup yields CDR1 MNHEY and CDR2 SVGAGI. The CDR3, as DNA: TGTGCCAGCAGTTACTCGACGGCAGGGCCCGAAAAACTGTTTTTT. It encodes CASSYSTAGPEKLFF.